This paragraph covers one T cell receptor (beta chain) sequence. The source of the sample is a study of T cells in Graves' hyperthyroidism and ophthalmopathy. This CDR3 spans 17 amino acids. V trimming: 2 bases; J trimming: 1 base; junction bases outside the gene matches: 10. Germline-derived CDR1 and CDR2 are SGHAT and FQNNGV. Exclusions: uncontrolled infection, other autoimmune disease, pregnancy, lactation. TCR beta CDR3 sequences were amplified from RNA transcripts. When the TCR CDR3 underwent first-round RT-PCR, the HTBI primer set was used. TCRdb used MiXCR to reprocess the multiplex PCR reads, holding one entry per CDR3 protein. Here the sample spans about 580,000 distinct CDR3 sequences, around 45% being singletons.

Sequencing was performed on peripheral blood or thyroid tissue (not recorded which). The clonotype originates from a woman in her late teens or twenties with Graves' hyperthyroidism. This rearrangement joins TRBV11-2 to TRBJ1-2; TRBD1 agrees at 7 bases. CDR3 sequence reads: CASSLTPGQALNYGYTF. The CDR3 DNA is TGTGCCAGCAGCTTAACCCCCGGACAGGCACTTAACTATGGCTACACCTTC.